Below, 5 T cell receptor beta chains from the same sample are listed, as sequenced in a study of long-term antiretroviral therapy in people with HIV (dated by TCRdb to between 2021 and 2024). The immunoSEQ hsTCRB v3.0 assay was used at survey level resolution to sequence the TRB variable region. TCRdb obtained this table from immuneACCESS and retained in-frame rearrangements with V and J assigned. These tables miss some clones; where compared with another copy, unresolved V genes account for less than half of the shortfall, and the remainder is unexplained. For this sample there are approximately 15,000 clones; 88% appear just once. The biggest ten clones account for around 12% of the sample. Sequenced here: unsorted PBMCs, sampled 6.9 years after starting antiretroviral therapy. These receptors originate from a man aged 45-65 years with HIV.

This CDR3 is CASSLVSLLNTEAFF. The DNA of the CDR3 is TGTGCCAGCAGCTTAGTAAGCCTTTTGAACACTGAAGCTTTCTTT. The chain employs TRBV7-8 and TRBJ1-1, with D uncertain. This CDR3 is built from 15 residues. Germline assignment: CDR1 SGHVS and CDR2 FQNEAQ. Trimming pared 1 base from V and 0 bases from J, leaving 9 bases between.

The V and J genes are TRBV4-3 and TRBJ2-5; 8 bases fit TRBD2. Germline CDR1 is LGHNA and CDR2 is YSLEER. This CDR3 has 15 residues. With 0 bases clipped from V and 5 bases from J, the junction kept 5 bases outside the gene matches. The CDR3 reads CASSQEGGRTETQYF. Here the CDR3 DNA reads TGCGCCAGCAGCCAAGAGGGCGGGAGGACGGAGACCCAGTACTTC.

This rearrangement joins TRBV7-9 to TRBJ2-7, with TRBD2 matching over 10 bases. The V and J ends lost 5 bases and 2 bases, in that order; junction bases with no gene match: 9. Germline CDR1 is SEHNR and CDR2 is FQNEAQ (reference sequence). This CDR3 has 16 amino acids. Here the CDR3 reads CASSPTTSGPTYEQYF. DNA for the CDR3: TGTGCCAGCAGCCCGACGACTAGCGGGCCCACCTACGAGCAGTACTTC.

CDR3 nucleotides: TGTGCCAGTTCTTACGGTGGCAATCAGCCCCAGCATTTT. Translating gives CASSYGGNQPQHF. The chain uses TRBV6-1 and TRBJ1-5; D unresolved. This CDR3 region has 13 residues. Germline-derived CDR1 and CDR2 are MNHNS and SASEGT. Between the trimmed V and J ends, which lost 9 bases and 2 bases, there was a span of 11 bases.

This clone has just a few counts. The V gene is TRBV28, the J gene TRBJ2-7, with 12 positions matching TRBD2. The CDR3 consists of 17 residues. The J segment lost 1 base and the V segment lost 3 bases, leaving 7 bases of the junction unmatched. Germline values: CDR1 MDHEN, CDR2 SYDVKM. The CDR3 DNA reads TGTGCCAGCAGTTTTCGGACTAGCGGGATTGTTTCCTACGAGCAGTACTTC. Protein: CASSFRTSGIVSYEQYF.